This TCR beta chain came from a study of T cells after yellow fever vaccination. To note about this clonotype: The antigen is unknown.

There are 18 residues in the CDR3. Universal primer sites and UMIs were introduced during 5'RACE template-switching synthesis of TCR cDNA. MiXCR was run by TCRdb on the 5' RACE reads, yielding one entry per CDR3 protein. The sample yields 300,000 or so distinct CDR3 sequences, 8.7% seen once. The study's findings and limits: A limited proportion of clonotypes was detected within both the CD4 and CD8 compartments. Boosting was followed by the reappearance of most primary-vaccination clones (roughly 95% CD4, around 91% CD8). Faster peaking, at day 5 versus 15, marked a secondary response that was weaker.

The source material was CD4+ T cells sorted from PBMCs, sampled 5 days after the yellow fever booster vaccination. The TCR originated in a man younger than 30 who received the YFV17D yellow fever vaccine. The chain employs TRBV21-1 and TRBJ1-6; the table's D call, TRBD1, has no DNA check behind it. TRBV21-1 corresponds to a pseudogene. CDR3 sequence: CASSKEGVAGQYNSPLHF. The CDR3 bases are TGTGCCAGCAGCAAAGAGGGAGTTGCGGGACAGTATAATTCACCCCTCCACTTT.